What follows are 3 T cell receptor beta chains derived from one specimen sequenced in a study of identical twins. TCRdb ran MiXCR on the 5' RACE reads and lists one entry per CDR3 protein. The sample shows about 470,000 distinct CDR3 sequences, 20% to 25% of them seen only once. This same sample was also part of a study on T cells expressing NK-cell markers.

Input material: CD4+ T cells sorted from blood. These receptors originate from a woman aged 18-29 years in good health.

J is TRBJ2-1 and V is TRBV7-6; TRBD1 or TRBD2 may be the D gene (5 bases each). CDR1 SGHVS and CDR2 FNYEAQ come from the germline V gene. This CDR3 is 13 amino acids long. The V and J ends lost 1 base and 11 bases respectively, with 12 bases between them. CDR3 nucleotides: TGTGCCAGCAGCTTAGTGGGAGAGGGGAAGCAGTTCTTC. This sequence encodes CASSLVGEGKQFF.

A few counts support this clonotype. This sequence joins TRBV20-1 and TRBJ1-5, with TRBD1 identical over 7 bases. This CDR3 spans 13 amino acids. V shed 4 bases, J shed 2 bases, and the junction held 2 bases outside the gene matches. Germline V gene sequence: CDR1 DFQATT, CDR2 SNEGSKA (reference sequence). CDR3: CSATGTGNQPQHF. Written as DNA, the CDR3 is TGCAGTGCTACCGGGACAGGCAATCAGCCCCAGCATTTT.

The CDR3 coding sequence is TGTGCCAGCAGTCCACTGGGACTAGCGGGGTCAGGGACCGGGGAGCTGTTTTTT. Amino acids: CASSPLGLAGSGTGELFF. This chain uses TRBV12-3 or TRBV12-4 with TRBJ2-2, with 13 bases matching TRBD2. CDR3 length: 18 residues. V trimming: 5 bases; J trimming: 5 bases; junction bases outside the gene matches: 11.